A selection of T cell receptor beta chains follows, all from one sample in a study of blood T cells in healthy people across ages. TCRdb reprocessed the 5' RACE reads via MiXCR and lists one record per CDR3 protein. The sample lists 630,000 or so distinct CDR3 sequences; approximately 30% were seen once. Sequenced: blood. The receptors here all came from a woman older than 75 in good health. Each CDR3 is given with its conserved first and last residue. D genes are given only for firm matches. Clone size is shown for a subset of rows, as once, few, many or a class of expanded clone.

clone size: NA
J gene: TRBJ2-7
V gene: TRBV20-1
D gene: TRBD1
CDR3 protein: CSARMVGGNEQYF
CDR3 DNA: TGCAGTGCTAGGATGGTAGGGGGCAACGAGCAGTACTTC

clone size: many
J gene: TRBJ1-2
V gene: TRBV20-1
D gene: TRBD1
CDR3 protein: CSASMGQGGYGYTF
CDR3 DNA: TGCAGTGCTAGTATGGGACAGGGGGGATATGGCTACACCTTC

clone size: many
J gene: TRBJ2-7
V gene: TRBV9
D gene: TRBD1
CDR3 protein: CASSPRQGLSYEQYF
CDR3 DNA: TGTGCCAGCAGTCCCAGACAGGGCCTCTCCTACGAGCAGTACTTC

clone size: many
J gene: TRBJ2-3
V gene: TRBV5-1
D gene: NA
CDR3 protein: CASSLGLGLGGDTQYF
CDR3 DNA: TGCGCCAGCAGCTTGGGTTTGGGCCTCGGAGGGGATACGCAGTATTTT

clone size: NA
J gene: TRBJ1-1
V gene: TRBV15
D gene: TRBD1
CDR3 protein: CATKIPGQITKAFF
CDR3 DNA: TGTGCCACAAAGATCCCGGGACAGATAACAAAAGCTTTCTTT

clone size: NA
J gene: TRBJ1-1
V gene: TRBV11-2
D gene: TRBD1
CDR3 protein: CASSLERTGTRNTEAFF
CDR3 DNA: TGTGCCAGCAGCTTAGAACGGACAGGGACGAGGAACACTGAAGCTTTCTTT

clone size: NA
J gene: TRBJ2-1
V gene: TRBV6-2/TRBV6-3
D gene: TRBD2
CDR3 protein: CASSYLGLAGGRQYNEQFF
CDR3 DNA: TGTGCCAGCAGTTATCTGGGACTAGCGGGGGGGCGGCAATACAATGAGCAGTTCTTC

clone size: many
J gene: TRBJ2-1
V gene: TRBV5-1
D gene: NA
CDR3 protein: CASSKGVGAYNEQFF
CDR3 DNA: TGCGCCAGCAGCAAGGGGGTGGGGGCTTACAATGAGCAGTTCTTC

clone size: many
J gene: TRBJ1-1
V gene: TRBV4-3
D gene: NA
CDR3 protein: CASSPTQRATEAFF
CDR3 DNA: TGCGCCAGCAGCCCAACTCAGAGGGCCACTGAAGCTTTCTTT

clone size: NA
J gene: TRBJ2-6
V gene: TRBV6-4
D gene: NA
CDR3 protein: CASSDGAGANVLTF
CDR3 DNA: TGTGCCAGCAGTGATGGGGCTGGGGCCAACGTCCTGACTTTC

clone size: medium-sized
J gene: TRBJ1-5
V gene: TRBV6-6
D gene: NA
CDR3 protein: CASSYSSSNQPQHF
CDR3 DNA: TGTGCCAGCAGTTATTCCTCTAGCAATCAGCCCCAGCATTTT

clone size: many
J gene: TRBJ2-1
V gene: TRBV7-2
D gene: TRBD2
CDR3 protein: CASSSTGTSGGAIYNEQFF
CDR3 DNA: TGTGCCAGCAGTTCTACCGGGACTAGCGGGGGCGCCATTTACAATGAGCAGTTCTTC

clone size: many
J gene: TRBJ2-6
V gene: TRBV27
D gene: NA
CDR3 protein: CASSLGRGANVLTF
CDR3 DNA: TGTGCCAGCAGTTTAGGCCGGGGCGCCAACGTCCTGACTTTC

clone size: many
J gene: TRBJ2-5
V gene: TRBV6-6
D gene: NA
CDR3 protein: CASSYSRGNGETQYF
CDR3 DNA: TGTGCCAGCAGTTACTCGAGGGGTAACGGAGAGACCCAGTACTTC

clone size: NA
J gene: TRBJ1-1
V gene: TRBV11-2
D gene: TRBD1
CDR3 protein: CASSMGTGGTEAFF
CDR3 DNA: TGTGCCAGCAGCATGGGGACAGGGGGCACTGAAGCTTTCTTT

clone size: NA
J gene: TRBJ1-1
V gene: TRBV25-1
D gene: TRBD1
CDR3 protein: CASSDHRTGDEAFF
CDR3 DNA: TGTGCCAGCAGTGATCATCGGACAGGGGATGAAGCTTTCTTT

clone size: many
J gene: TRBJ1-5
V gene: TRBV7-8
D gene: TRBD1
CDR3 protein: CASSRDRGFGQPQHF
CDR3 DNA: TGTGCCAGCAGCCGGGACAGGGGGTTCGGACAGCCCCAGCATTTT

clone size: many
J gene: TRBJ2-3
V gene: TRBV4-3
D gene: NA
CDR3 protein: CASSQARFTDTQYF
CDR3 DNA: TGCGCCAGCAGCCAAGCAAGATTCACAGATACGCAGTATTTT

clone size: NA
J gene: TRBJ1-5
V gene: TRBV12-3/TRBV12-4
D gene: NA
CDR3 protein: CASTLSGNQPQHF
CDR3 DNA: TGTGCCAGTACTCTGTCGGGCAATCAGCCCCAGCATTTT

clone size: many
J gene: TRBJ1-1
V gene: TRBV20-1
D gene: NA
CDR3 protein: CSAKSAGRNTEAFF
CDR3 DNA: TGCAGTGCTAAGAGCGCAGGGCGGAACACTGAAGCTTTCTTT

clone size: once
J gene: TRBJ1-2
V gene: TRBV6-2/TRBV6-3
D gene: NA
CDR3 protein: CASTEPAHYGYTF
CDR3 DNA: TGTGCCAGCACCGAACCGGCCCACTATGGCTACACCTTC

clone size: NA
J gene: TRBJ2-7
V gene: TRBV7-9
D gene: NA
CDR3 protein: CASEGGPSYEQYF
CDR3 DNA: TGTGCCAGCGAGGGGGGGCCCTCCTACGAGCAGTACTTC